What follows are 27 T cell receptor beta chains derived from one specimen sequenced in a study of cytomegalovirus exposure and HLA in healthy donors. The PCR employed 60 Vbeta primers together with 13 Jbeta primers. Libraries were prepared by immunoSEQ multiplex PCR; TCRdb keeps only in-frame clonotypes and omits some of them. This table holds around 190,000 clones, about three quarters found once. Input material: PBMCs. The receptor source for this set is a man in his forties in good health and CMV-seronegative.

The CDR3, as DNA: TGTGCCAGCAGCTTAAGCGGGGCTAGCGGGAGGCCCGGGTACAATGAGCAGTTCTTC. Translating gives CASSLSGASGRPGYNEQFF. The rearrangement joins TRBV7-8 to TRBJ2-1; 11 bases agree with TRBD2. The CDR3 totals 19 residues. V trimming: 2 bases; J trimming: 4 bases; junction bases outside the gene matches: 13. CDR1 is SGHVS and CDR2 is FQNEAQ in the germline V gene.

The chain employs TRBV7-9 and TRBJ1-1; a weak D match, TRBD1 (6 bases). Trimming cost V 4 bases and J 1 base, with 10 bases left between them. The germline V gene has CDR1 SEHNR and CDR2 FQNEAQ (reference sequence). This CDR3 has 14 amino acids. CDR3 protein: CASSSGVWNTEAFF. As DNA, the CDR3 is TGTGCCAGCAGCTCAGGGGTTTGGAACACTGAAGCTTTCTTT.

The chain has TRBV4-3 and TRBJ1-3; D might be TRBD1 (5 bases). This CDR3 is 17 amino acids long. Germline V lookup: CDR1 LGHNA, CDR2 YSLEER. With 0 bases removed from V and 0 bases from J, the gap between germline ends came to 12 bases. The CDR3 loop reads CASSQEPGKTSGNTIYF. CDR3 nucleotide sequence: TGCGCCAGCAGCCAAGAACCAGGGAAAACCTCTGGAAACACCATATATTTT.

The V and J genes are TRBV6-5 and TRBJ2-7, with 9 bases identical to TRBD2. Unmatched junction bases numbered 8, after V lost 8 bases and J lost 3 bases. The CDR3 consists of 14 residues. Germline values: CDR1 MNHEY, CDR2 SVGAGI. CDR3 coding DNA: TGTGCCAGCCGTAGGGCTAGCGGGAACTACGAGCAGTACTTC. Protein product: CASRRASGNYEQYF.

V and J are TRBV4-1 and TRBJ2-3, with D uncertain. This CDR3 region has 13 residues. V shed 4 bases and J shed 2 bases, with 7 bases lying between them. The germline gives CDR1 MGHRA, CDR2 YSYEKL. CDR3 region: CASSPSNTDTQYF. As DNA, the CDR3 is TGCGCCAGCAGCCCATCTAACACAGATACGCAGTATTTT.

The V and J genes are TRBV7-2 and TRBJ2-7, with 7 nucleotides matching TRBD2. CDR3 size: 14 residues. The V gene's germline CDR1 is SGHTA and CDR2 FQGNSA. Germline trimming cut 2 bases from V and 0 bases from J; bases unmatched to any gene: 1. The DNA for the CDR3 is TGTGCCAGCAGCTTACTAGCGGACTCCTACGAGCAGTACTTC. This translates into CASSLLADSYEQYF.

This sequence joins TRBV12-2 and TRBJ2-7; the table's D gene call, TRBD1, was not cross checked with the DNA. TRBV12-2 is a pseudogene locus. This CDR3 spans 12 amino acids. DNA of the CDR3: TGTGCAAGTCGCCCCTTGGGCTGGGAGCAGTACTTC. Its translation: CASRPLGWEQYF.

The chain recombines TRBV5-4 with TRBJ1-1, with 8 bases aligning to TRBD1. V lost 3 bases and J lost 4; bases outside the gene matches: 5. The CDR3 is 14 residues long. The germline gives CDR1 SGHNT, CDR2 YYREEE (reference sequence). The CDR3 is CASSSTGVRTEAFF. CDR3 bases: TGTGCCAGCAGCTCGACAGGGGTCCGCACTGAAGCTTTCTTT.

The CDR3 sequence: CASSRSLAGAGDTGELFF. The CDR3 coding sequence is TGCGCCAGCAGCCGCAGCTTAGCGGGGGCTGGGGACACCGGGGAGCTGTTTTTT. The rearrangement uses TRBV4-1 and TRBJ2-2; 9 positions agree with TRBD2. The germline gives CDR1 MGHRA, CDR2 YSYEKL. The CDR3 is 18 amino acids. V lost 4 bases and J lost 3; bases outside the gene matches: 12.

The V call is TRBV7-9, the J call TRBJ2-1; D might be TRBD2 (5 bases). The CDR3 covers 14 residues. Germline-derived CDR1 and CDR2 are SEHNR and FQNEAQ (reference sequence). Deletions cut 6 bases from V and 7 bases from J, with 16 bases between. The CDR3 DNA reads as TGTGCCAGCAGAGAGTCGCCCGGGGTGAATGAGCAGTTCTTC. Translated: CASRESPGVNEQFF.

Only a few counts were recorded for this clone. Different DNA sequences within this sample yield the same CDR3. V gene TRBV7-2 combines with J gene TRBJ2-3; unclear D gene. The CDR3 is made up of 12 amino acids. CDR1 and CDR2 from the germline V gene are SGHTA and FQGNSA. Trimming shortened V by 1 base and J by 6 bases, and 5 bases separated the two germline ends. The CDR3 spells CASSLGPDTQYF. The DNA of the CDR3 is TGTGCCAGCAGCTTAGGTCCGGATACGCAGTATTTT.

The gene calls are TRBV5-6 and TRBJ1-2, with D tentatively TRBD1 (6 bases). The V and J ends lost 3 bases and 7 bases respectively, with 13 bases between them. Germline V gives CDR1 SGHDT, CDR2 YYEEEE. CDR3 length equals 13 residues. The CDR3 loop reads CASSSPTGRGYTF. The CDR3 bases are TGTGCCAGCAGCTCCCCGACAGGCCGTGGCTACACCTTC.

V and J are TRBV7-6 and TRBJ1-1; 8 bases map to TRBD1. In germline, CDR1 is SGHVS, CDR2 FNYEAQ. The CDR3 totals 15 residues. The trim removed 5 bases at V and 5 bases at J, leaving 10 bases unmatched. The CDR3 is CASSDGTGGRTEAFF. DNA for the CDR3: TGTGCCAGCAGCGACGGAACAGGGGGGAGGACTGAAGCTTTCTTT.

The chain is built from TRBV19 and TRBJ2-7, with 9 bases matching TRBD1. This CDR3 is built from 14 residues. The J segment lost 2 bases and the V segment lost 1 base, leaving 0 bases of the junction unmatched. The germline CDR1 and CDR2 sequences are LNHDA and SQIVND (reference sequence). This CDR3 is CASSIGQGAYEQYF. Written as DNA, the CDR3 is TGTGCCAGTAGTATAGGACAGGGGGCCTACGAGCAGTACTTC.

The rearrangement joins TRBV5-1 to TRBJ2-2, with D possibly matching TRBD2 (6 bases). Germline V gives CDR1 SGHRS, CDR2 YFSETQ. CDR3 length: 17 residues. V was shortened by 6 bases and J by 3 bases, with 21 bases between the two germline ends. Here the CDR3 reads CASTPRSGYGDTGELFF. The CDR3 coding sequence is TGCGCCAGCACTCCTAGGAGCGGGTACGGGGACACCGGGGAGCTGTTTTTT. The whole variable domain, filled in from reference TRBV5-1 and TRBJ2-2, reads KAGVTQTPRYLIKTRGQQVTLSCSPISGHRSVSWYQQTPGQGLQFLFEYFSETQRNKGNFPGRFSGRQFSNSRSEMNVSTLELGDSALYLCASTPRSGYGDTGELFFGEGSRLTVL.

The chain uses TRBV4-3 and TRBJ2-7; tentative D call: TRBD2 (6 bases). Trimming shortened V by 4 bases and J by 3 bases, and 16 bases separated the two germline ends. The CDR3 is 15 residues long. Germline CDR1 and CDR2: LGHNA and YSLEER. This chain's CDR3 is CASSPPPGGVYEQYF. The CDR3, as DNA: TGCGCCAGCAGCCCACCCCCCGGGGGAGTCTACGAGCAGTACTTC.

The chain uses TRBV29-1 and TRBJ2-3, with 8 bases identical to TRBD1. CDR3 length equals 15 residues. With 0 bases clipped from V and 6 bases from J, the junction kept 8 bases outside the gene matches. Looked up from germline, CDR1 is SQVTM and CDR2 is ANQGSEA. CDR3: CSVEDQGAIGDTQYF. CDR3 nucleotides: TGCAGCGTTGAAGACCAGGGGGCAATCGGCGATACGCAGTATTTT.

This CDR3 is CAWRQVYPGGYTF. The CDR3 coding sequence is TGTGCCTGGCGACAGGTGTACCCAGGGGGCTACACCTTC. This chain connects TRBV30 to TRBJ1-2; D might be TRBD1 (6 bases). V was pared by 5 bases and J by 8 bases, with 18 bases between. Germline CDR1 reads GTSNPN; CDR2 reads SVGIG (reference sequence). This CDR3 has 13 amino acids.

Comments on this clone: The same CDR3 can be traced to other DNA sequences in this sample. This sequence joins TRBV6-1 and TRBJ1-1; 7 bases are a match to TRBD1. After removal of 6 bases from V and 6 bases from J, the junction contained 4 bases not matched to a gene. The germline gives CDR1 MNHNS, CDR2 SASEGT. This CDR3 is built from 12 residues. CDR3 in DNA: TGTGCCAGCAGCAACAGGGGTTCTGAAGCTTTCTTT. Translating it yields CASSNRGSEAFF.

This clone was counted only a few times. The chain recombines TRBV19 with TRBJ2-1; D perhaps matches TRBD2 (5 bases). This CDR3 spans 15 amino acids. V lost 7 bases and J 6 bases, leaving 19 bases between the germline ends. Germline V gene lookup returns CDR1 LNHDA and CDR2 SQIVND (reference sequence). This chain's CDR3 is CASKEERRPTNEQFF. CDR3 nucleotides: TGTGCCAGTAAGGAGGAGCGGAGGCCAACCAATGAGCAGTTCTTC.

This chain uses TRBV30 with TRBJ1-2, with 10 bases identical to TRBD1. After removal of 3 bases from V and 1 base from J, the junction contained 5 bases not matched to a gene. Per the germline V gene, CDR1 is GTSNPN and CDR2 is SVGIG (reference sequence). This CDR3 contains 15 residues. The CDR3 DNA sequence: TGTGCCTGGAGGGCGACAGGGGGCTTTAACTATGGCTACACCTTC. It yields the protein CAWRATGGFNYGYTF.

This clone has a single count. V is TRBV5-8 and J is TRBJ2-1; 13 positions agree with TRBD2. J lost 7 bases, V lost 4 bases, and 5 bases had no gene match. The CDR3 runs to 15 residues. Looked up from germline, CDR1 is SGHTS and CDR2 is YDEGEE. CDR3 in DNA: TGTGCCAGCAGCCAAGGGACTAGCGGGGAGAATGAGCAGTTCTTC. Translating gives CASSQGTSGENEQFF.

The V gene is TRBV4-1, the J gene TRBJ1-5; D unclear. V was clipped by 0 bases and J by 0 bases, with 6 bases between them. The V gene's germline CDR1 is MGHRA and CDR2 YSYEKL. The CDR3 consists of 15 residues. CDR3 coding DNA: TGCGCCAGCAGCCAAGATCAGGATAGCAATCAGCCCCAGCATTTT. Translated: CASSQDQDSNQPQHF.

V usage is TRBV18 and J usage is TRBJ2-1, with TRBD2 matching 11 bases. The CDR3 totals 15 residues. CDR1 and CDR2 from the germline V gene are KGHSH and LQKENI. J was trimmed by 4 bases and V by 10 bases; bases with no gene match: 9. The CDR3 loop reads CATSLASGRYNEQFF. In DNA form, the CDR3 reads TGTGCCACCTCTCTTGCTAGCGGGAGGTACAATGAGCAGTTCTTC.

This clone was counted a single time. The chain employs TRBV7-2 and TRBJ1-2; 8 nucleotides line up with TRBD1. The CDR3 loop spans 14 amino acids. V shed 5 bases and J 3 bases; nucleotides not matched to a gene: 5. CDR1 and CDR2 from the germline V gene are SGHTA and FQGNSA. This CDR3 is CASSPSTGDYGYTF. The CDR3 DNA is TGTGCCAGCAGCCCTTCGACAGGGGACTATGGCTACACCTTC.

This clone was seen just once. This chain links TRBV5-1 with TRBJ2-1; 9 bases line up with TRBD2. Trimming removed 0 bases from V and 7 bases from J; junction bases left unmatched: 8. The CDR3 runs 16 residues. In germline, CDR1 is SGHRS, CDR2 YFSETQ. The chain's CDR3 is CASSLGAGGKGNEQFF. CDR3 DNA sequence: TGCGCCAGCAGCTTGGGGGCGGGAGGGAAGGGGAATGAGCAGTTCTTC.

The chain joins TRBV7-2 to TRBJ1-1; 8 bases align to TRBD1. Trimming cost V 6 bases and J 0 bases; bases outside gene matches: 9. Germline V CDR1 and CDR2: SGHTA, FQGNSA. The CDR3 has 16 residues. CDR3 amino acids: CASRPVRGLMNTEAFF. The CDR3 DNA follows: TGTGCCAGCAGGCCTGTCAGGGGGCTCATGAACACTGAAGCTTTCTTT.